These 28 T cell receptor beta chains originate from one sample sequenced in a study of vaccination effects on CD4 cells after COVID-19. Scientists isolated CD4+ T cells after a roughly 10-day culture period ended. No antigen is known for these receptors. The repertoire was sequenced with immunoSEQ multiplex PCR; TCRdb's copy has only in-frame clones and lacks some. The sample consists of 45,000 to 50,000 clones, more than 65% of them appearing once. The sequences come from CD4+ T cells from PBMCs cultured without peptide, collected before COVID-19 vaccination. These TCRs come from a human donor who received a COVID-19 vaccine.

CDR3 region: CSAGANEQFF. CDR3 DNA sequence: TGCAGTGCTGGGGCTAATGAGCAGTTCTTC. V and J are TRBV20-1 and TRBJ2-1; weak D call: TRBD1 (5 bases). There are 10 residues in the CDR3. Trimming removed 5 bases from V and 7 bases from J, with 6 bases in between. Germline CDR1 and CDR2: DFQATT and SNEGSKA (reference sequence).

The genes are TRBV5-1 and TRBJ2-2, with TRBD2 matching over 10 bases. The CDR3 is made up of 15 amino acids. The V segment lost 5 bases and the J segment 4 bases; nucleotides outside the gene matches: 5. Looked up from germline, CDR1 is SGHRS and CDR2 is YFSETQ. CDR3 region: CASSLAGGGTGELFF. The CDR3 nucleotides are TGCGCCAGCAGTTTAGCGGGAGGCGGCACCGGGGAGCTGTTTTTT. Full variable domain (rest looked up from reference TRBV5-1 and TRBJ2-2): KAGVTQTPRYLIKTRGQQVTLSCSPISGHRSVSWYQQTPGQGLQFLFEYFSETQRNKGNFPGRFSGRQFSNSRSEMNVSTLELGDSALYLCASSLAGGGTGELFFGEGSRLTVL.

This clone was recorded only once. CDR3 in DNA: TGTGCCAGCAGTGAAGGGACCTCTAATTCACCCCTCCACTTT. The encoded protein is CASSEGTSNSPLHF. The chain couples TRBV6-4 to TRBJ1-6; tentatively, D is TRBD1 (5 bases). The CDR3 spans 14 residues. Germline CDR1 is MRHNA and CDR2 is SNTAGT. V shed 3 bases and J shed 6 bases, with 9 bases lying between them.

In DNA form, the CDR3 reads TGTGCCAGCAGCTCCTCCCCGGGGTACTACGAGCAGTACTTC. As protein: CASSSSPGYYEQYF. The chain recombines TRBV5-8 with TRBJ2-7, with D possibly matching TRBD2 (5 bases). Deletions cut 3 bases from V and 3 bases from J, with 13 bases between. Germline-derived CDR1 and CDR2 are SGHTS and YDEGEE. This CDR3 contains 14 residues. Full variable domain (remainder filled in from reference TRBV5-8 and TRBJ2-7): EAGVTQSPTHLIKTRGQQATLRCSPISGHTSVYWYQQALGLGLQFLLWYDEGEERNRGNFPPRFSGRQFPNYSSELNVNALELEDSALYLCASSSSPGYYEQYFGPGTRLTVT.

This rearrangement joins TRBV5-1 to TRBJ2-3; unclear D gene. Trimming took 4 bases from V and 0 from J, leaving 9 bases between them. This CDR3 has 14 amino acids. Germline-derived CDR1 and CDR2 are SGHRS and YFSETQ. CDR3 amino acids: CASSGQTSTDTQYF. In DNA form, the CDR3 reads TGCGCCAGCAGCGGGCAAACTAGCACAGATACGCAGTATTTT.

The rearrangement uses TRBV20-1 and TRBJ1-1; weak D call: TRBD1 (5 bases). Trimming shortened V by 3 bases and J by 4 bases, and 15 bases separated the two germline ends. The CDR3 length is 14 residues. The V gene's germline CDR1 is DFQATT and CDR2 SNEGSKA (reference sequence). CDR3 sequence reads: CSASLFGGGTEAFF. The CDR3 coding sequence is TGCAGTGCTAGTCTGTTTGGGGGGGGCACTGAAGCTTTCTTT.

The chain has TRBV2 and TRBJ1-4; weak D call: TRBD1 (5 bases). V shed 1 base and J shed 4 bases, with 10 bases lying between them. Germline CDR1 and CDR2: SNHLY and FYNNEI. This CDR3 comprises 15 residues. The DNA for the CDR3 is TGTGCCAGCAGTGAAGAGGGGCAGGGTAATGAAAAACTGTTTTTT. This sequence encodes CASSEEGQGNEKLFF.

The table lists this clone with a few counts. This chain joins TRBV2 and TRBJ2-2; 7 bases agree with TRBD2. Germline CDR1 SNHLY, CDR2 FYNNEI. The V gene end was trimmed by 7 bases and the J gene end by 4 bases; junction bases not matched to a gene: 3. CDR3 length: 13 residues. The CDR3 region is CASTAGVTGELFF. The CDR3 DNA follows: TGTGCCAGCACGGCGGGGGTCACCGGGGAGCTGTTTTTT.

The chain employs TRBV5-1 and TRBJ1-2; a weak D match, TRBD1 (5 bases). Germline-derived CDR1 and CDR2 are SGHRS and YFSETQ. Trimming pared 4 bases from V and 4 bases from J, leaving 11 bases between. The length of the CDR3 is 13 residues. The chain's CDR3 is CASSDSGGYGYTF. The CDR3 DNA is TGCGCCAGCAGCGACTCGGGGGGCTATGGCTACACCTTC. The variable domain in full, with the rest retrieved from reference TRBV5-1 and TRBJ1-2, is KAGVTQTPRYLIKTRGQQVTLSCSPISGHRSVSWYQQTPGQGLQFLFEYFSETQRNKGNFPGRFSGRQFSNSRSEMNVSTLELGDSALYLCASSDSGGYGYTFGSGTRLTVV.

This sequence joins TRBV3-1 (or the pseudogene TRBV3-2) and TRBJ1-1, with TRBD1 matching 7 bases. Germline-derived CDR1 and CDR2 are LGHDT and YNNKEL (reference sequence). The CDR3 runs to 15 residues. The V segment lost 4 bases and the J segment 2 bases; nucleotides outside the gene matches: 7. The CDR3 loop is CASSRAGQINTEAFF. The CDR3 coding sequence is TGTGCCAGCAGCCGGGCGGGACAGATTAACACTGAAGCTTTCTTT.

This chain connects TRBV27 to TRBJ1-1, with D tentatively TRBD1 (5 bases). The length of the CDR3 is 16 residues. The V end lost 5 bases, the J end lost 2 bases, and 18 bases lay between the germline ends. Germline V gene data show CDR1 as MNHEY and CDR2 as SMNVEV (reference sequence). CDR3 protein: CASSTRASGLNTEAFF. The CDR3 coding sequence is TGTGCCAGCAGTACCAGGGCGTCGGGGCTTAACACTGAAGCTTTCTTT.

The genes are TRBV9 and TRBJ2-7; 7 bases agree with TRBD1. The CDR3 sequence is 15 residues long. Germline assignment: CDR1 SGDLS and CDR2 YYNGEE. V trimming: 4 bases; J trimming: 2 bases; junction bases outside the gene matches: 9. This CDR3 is CASSPSGQATYEQYF. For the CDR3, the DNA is TGTGCCAGCAGCCCGTCTGGACAGGCCACCTACGAGCAGTACTTC.

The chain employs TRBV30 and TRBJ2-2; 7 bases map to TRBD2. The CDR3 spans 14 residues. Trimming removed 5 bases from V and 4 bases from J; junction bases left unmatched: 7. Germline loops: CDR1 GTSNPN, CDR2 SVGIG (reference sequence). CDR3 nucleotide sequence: TGTGCCTGGGCATGGGGGAGGGTCACCGGGGAGCTGTTTTTT. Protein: CAWAWGRVTGELFF.

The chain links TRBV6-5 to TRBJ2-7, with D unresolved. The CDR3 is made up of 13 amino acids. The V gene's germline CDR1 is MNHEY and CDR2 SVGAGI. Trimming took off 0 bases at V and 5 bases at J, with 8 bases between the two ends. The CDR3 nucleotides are TGTGCCAGCAGTTACTCGATCTCGGACGAGCAGTACTTC. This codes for CASSYSISDEQYF.

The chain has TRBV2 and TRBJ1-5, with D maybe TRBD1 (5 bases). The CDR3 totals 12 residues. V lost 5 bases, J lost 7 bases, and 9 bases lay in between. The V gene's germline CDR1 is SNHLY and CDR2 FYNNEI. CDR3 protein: CASSPQGQPQHF. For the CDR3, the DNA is TGTGCCAGCAGTCCCCAGGGCCAGCCCCAGCATTTT.

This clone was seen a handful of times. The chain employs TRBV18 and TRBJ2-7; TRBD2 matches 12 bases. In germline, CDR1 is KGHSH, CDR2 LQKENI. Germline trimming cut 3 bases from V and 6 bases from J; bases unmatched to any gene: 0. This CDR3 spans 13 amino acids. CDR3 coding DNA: TGTGCCAGCTCACCGACTAGCGGGGGCGAGCAGTACTTC. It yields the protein CASSPTSGGEQYF.

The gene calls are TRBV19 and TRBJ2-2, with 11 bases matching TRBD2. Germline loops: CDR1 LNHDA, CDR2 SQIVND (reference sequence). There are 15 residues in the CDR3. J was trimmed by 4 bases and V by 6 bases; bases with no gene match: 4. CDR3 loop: CASSSGLAVTGELFF. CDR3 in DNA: TGTGCCAGTAGCTCGGGACTAGCGGTCACCGGGGAGCTGTTTTTT.

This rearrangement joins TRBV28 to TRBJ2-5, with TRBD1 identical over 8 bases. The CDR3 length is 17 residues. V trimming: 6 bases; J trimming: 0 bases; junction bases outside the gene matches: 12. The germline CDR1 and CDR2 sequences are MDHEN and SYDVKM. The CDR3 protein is CASSNPPRDRNQETQYF. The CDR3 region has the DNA TGTGCCAGCAGCAACCCCCCCCGGGACAGGAACCAAGAGACCCAGTACTTC.

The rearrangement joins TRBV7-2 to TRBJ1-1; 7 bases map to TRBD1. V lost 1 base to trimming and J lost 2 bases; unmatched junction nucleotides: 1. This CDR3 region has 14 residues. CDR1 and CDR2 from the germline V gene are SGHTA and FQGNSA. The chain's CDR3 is CASSLGQGNTEAFF. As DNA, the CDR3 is TGTGCCAGCAGCTTAGGACAGGGAAACACTGAAGCTTTCTTT.

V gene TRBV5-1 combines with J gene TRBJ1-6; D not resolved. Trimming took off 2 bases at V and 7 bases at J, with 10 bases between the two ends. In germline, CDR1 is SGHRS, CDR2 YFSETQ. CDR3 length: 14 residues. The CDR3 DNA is TGCGCCAGCAGCTTTGGAAGTTCGAATTCACCCCTCCACTTT. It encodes CASSFGSSNSPLHF.

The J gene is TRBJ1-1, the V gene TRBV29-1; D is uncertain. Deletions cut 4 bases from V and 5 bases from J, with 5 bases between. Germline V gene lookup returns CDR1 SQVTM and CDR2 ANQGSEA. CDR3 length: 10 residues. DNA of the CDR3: TGCAGCGTTGTTGGGACTGAAGCTTTCTTT. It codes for CSVVGTEAFF.

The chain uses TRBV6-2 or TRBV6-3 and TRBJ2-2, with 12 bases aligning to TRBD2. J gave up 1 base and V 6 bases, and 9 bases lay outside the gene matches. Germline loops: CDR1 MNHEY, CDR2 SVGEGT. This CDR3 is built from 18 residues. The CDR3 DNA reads TGTGCCAGCAGCTTCACTAGCGGGGGGCTATTGAACACCGGGGAGCTGTTTTTT. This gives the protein CASSFTSGGLLNTGELFF.

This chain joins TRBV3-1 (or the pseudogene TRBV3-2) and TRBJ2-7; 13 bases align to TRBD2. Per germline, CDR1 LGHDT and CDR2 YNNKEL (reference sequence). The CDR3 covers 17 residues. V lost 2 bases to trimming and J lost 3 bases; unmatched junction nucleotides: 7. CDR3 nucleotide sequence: TGTGCCAGCAGCCAATCACTAGCGGGGGGGTTTCACTACGAGCAGTACTTC. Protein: CASSQSLAGGFHYEQYF.

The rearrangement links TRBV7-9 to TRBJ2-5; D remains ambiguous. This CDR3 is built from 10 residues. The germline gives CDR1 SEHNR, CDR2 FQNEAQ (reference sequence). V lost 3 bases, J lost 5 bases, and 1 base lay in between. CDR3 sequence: CASSLETQYF. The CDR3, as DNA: TGTGCCAGCAGCTTGGAGACCCAGTACTTC. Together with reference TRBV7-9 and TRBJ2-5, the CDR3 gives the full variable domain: DTGVSQNPRHKITKRGQNVTFRCDPISEHNRLYWYRQTLGQGPEFLTYFQNEAQLEKSRLLSDRFSAERPKGSFSTLEIQRTEQGDSAMYLCASSLETQYFGPGTRLLVL.

The CDR3 loop reads CASSWTAPNEKLFF. Here the CDR3 DNA reads TGTGCCAGCTCCTGGACAGCGCCTAATGAAAAACTGTTTTTT. The chain couples TRBV27 to TRBJ1-4; D may be TRBD1 (6 bases). The CDR3 totals 14 residues. Germline CDR1 MNHEY, CDR2 SMNVEV (reference sequence). Between the trimmed V and J ends, which lost 8 bases and 3 bases, there was a span of 13 bases.

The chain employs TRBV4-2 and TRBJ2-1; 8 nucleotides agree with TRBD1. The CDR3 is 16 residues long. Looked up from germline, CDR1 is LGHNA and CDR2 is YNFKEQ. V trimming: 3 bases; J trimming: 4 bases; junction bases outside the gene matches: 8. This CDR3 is CASSHGSGTGYNEQFF. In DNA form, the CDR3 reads TGTGCCAGCAGCCATGGATCCGGGACAGGTTACAATGAGCAGTTCTTC.

The CDR3 spells CASSLTGAPGELFF. The CDR3 coding sequence is TGTGCCAGTAGTCTAACAGGGGCGCCCGGGGAGCTGTTTTTT. The V call is TRBV19, the J call TRBJ2-2, with TRBD1 matching over 7 bases. CDR1 LNHDA and CDR2 SQIVND come from the germline V gene (reference sequence). The CDR3 extends over 14 amino acids. The ends lost 5 bases at V and 6 bases at J; junction bases unmatched: 6.

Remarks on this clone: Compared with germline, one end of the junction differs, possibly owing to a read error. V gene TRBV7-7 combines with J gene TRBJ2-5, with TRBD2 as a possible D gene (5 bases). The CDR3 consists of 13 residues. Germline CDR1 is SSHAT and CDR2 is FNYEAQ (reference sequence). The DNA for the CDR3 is TGTGCTAGCAGCTTAGGAACGGCGGGGACCCAGTACTTC. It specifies CASSLGTAGTQYF.